The 8 T cell receptor beta chains below were found in one sample sequenced in a study of T cells after yellow fever vaccination. Via MiXCR, TCRdb re-called the 5' RACE reads, giving one row per CDR3 protein. The data contain about 260,000 distinct CDR3 sequences, around 13% of them singletons. Here the sequenced sample was CD4+ T cells sorted from PBMCs, taken 45 days after the yellow fever booster vaccination. These receptors were obtained from a man aged 30 to 45 who received the YFV17D yellow fever vaccine.

The chain has TRBV6-5 and TRBJ2-1; 12 bases match TRBD2. V was clipped by 0 bases and J by 3 bases; unmatched bases: 3. The CDR3 length is 17 residues. The germline CDR1 and CDR2 sequences are MNHEY and SVGAGI. CDR3 nucleotide sequence: TGTGCCAGCAGTTACTCGATGACTAGCGGGAGCTACAATGAGCAGTTCTTC. Its protein is CASSYSMTSGSYNEQFF.

The chain uses TRBV12-3 or TRBV12-4 and TRBJ1-5; the D is unclear. The CDR3 covers 13 residues. Trimming cost V 4 bases and J 5 bases, with 9 bases left between them. CDR3 bases: TGTGCCAGCAGTTCATCTGAGTATCAGCCCCAGCATTTT. Translated: CASSSSEYQPQHF.

This clonotype showed up just a few times. The gene calls are TRBV10-3 and TRBJ1-4; D gene unclear. V dropped 3 bases and J dropped 6 bases, with 8 bases sitting between them. The CDR3 loop spans 13 amino acids. The germline gives CDR1 ENHRY, CDR2 SYGVKD. CDR3 sequence: CAISDSRDEKLFF. DNA for the CDR3: TGTGCCATCAGTGATTCTAGGGATGAAAAACTGTTTTTT.

This clonotype was recorded at least ten times. The J gene is TRBJ2-2, the V gene TRBV5-5; D is ambiguous. The germline V gene has CDR1 SGHKS and CDR2 YYEKEE (reference sequence). Trimming shortened V by 4 bases and J by 3 bases, and 4 bases separated the two germline ends. This CDR3 spans 12 amino acids. The CDR3 spells CASSPHTGELFF. In nucleotides, the CDR3 is TGTGCCAGCAGCCCTCACACCGGGGAGCTGTTTTTT. Based on the CDR3 plus reference TRBV5-5 and TRBJ2-2, the full variable domain is DAGVTQSPTHLIKTRGQQVTLRCSPISGHKSVSWYQQVLGQGPQFIFQYYEKEERGRGNFPDRFSARQFPNYSSELNVNALLLGDSALYLCASSPHTGELFFGEGSRLTVL.

The chain combines TRBV5-6 with TRBJ2-3, with TRBD2 matching 12 bases. In germline, CDR1 is SGHDT, CDR2 YYEEEE. Trimming removed 2 bases from V and 0 bases from J; junction bases left unmatched: 4. This CDR3 region has 17 residues. The CDR3 DNA reads TGTGCCAGCAGCTTCGGACTAGCGGGGATTAGCACAGATACGCAGTATTTT. Translation: CASSFGLAGISTDTQYF. The full variable domain, with the rest looked up from reference TRBV5-6 and TRBJ2-3, is DAGVTQSPTHLIKTRGQQVTLRCSPKSGHDTVSWYQQALGQGPQFIFQYYEEEERQRGNFPDRFSGHQFPNYSSELNVNALLLGDSALYLCASSFGLAGISTDTQYFGPGTRLTVL.

The CDR3 DNA reads as TGCGCGGGGACAGGGGGTCTCCACGAGCAGTACTTC. It is translated as CAGTGGLHEQYF. The chain is built from TRBV20-1 and TRBJ2-7; 11 nucleotides align to TRBD1. Germline loops: CDR1 DFQATT, CDR2 SNEGSKA (reference sequence). This CDR3 is built from 12 residues.

This sequence joins TRBV15 and TRBJ2-2; D not resolved. This CDR3 comprises 16 residues. Trimming stripped 0 bases from V and 0 bases from J, with 8 bases between. Germline CDR1 reads LNHNV; CDR2 reads YYDKDF (reference sequence). This CDR3 is CATSRDSAANTGELFF. The CDR3, as DNA: TGTGCCACCAGCAGAGACTCGGCCGCGAACACCGGGGAGCTGTTTTTT.

This chain joins TRBV7-9 and TRBJ2-7; D assignment may be TRBD1 or TRBD2 (5 bases each). V lost 3 bases to trimming and J lost 2 bases, with 11 bases between them. Germline CDR1 reads SEHNR; CDR2 reads FQNEAQ (reference sequence). This CDR3 contains 14 residues. The CDR3 here is CASSLGDGPYEQYF. The DNA of the CDR3 is TGTGCCAGCAGCTTGGGGGACGGTCCCTACGAGCAGTACTTC.